This T cell receptor (beta chain) is drawn from a study of blood T cell repertoires in COVID-19. Study details: Specimens from acute and convalescent COVID-19 originated in the United States, Italy and Spain.

Original processing methods: Estimated nucleated cell counts came from reference gene primer amplification. TCRdb's copy holds only in-frame clones and misses some; the assay was immunoSEQ multiplex PCR. V, J and clone size reflect that table, while D and trimming were determined from the DNA. The sample consists of around 300,000 clones, roughly 88% of them appearing once. V lost 0 bases and J lost 1, with 9 bases in between. Looked up from germline, CDR1 is GTSNPN and CDR2 is SVGIG (reference sequence). The CDR3 runs to 15 residues. The rearrangement links TRBV30 to TRBJ2-2; D is unresolved. This TCR came from a woman between 45 and 65 years old with active or convalescent COVID-19. Specimen: peripheral blood. The CDR3 region is CAWSVLEKNTGELFF. The CDR3 coding sequence is TGTGCCTGGAGTGTACTGGAGAAGAACACCGGGGAGCTGTTTTTT.